This T cell receptor (beta chain) was documented in a study of naive CD8 T cells in extremely preterm neonates (dated by TCRdb to the late 2010s). With regard to the full study: The age range of the adult participants is stated as 25-50 years in the abstract but as 20-50 years in the methods. Sorted naive CD8+ T cells from four age groups (extremely preterm neonates, term neonates, young children and adults) were used in the study to compare TCRbeta CDR3 repertoires.

This clone appeared once. The antigen it recognizes is unknown. Base quality data are lacking; no much larger clone is found one base away. Peripheral blood was donated by five healthy children aged about 16-60 months who were having elective routine surgery, plus five healthy nonsmoking adults. A FACSAria III cell sorter was used to sort live, Annexin V-negative naive CD8+ T cells (CD3+CD8+CD45RA+CCR7+). Per sample, between roughly 17,000 and 110,000 naive CD8+ T cells were obtained by sorting. Ficoll-Paque density gradient centrifugation was used to isolate mononuclear cells from diluted blood. Mononuclear cells were cryopreserved in 10% DMSO with about 90% FBS and stored long term at -150°C before sorting. Annexin V and antibodies against CD3, CD8, CCR7 and CD45RA were used to stain the thawed cells. The DNeasy Blood and Tissue Kit was used to extract genomic DNA from snap-frozen pellets of sorted cells.

According to the germline V gene, CDR1 reads MGHRA and CDR2 reads YSYEKL. Counted from cysteine to phenylalanine, this CDR3 has 16 amino acids. Only the CDR3 DNA is retained, 48 bases long and in frame from the first base. Cut back by 0 bases and 0 bases, the V and J ends lie 11 bases apart. Study-wide findings and limitations: To track T cell development within individuals, the authors urged prospective longitudinal studies of preterm and term neonates. Preterm neonates had significantly lower iChao1 richness than all other age groups (p < 0.05) and an even clone distribution, indicating a less rich repertoire. Among the limitations the authors pointed out were a small sample size and productive template counts that varied across preterm samples. A higher proportion of shared CDR3 nucleotide sequences was found in preterm neonates (approximately 2.5%) than in term neonates (approximately 0.4%), young children (around 0.03%) and adults (roughly 0.01%). Compared with the older groups, preterm CDR3s were shorter and closer to germline, carrying fewer N additions and showing less junctional trimming.

TCRbeta CDR3 regions were amplified from genomic DNA by a two-step, bias-controlled multiplex PCR. The multiplex PCR included primers specific for each TRBV and TRBJ gene segment. The immunoSEQ Assay was used to generate the TCRbeta repertoire data. The authors processed their data as follows. A relative-frequency ratio and a modified nearest-neighbor algorithm were applied to filter and cluster reads so that closely related sequences were merged. IMGT annotation was followed for the assignment of V, D and J genes to CDR3 sequences. Template counts were quantified against synthetic TCR CDR3 analog sequences and normalized for PCR amplification bias. Only unique productive sequences, defined as in-frame CDR3 sequences lacking stop codons, were included in the analyses. The immunoSEQ Analyzer software was used to calculate iChao1 richness and clonality, with clonality defined as 1 minus Pielou's evenness. Depending on the Shapiro-Wilk normality results, either Student's t-test or a non-parametric test was run in JMP for statistical testing. Not all clones reach the TCRdb copy of this immuneACCESS table, which keeps in-frame sequences only. Checked studies attribute under half of the gap to unresolved V genes and leave the rest unexplained. That table furnishes V, J and clone size, whereas the DNA furnished D and trimming. Present in this sample are 6,500 to 9,000 clones, about 98% of which were seen just once. The ten biggest clones cover 0.31% of the sample.

The clonotype was recovered from a human donor in good health. Material for sequencing was naive CD8+ T cells from blood. The sequence links TRBV4-1 to TRBJ1-2, with the identity of the D gene unclear. The encoded CDR3 is CASSQDLAESNYGYTF. DNA sequence: TGCGCCAGCAGCCAAGATTTAGCAGAGTCTAACTATGGCTACACCTTC.